This TCR beta chain was captured by sequencing in a study of beta chain features in type 1 diabetes (dated 2018 in TCRdb). Notes on the research overall: Patients and healthy donors did not differ in mean age, gender distribution, total cell number or subset yield. The study compared TCRB repertoires of sorted circulating CD4+ T cell subsets between recently diagnosed type 1 diabetes patients and matched healthy donors. Whereas all 30 or so donors provided naive and central memory subsets, regulatory and stem cell-like memory subsets were isolated from just 8 patients and roughly 8 healthy donors. Across all samples, some 110,000,000 sorted cells were examined, and cell number per subset correlated strongly with RNA yield. The study at large found these results: Fewer insertions and more nucleotide deletions at VDJ recombination sites were observed in patients with type 1 diabetes, implying thymic rearrangement abnormalities. Sequencing cDNA rather than genomic DNA could over-represent highly expressing activated cells, although activation and CD3 levels did not differ between groups. Type 1 diabetes patients showed a moderate but significant shortening of TCRB CDR3 length in all four CD4+ subsets. Naive, central memory and regulatory TCRB repertoires appeared to be more similar among patients than among healthy donors. Shorter templates might be favored by PCR, yet because patient and control samples were amplified and corrected together, any such skew would affect both groups equally. Because small numbers of individuals were included in the HLA sub-analyses, any influence of HLA type on TCRB rearrangement was left unresolved.

All of the isolated RNA was reverse transcribed with the High Capacity cDNA Reverse Transcription Kit, so expressed TCRB transcripts were sequenced. Naive, central memory and regulatory T cell samples underwent deep immunoSEQ sequencing, averaging about 3.57 million total reads per sample. Sorted cells were lysed in RLT buffer and RNA was extracted with DNase-treated RNeasy Micro or Mini kits, depending on cell number. To prevent cross-contamination, every cell subset was processed on its own, while patient and healthy donor samples were processed together. Using the immunoSEQ multiplex PCR, TCRB sequences were amplified from cDNA into 87-bp fragments spanning the CDR3 region. Sequencing of the amplicons was done on the Illumina HiSeq platform. The original methods were these. PCR bias was computationally corrected using synthetic template baselines, reads within Hamming distance 2 were collapsed, and singletons that could not be merged were discarded. Reads were aligned to IMGT to assign V, D and J genes, CDR3 length, and insertions or deletions at six rearrangement sites. Within each subset, clonotype counts were normalized to sorted cell number, and only after that were true diversity and Gini coefficients computed with the tcR R package. The overlap coefficient, calculated on TCRB nucleotide sequences, was used to measure repertoire sharing. The table comes from immuneACCESS by way of TCRdb, which keeps in-frame sequences with V and J called. Part of the clones is missing from these tables; in studies checked, under half for an unresolved V gene and the rest for unknown reasons. V and J calls and clone size are those listed in that table; D and trimming were worked out from the DNA. This sample lists 250,000 to 300,000 clones; 8% were detected once. The ten largest clonotypes hold approximately 0.93% of the sample.

A few counts support this clone. Its target antigen remains unknown. Base qualities are missing; no much larger clone stands one base away. V lost 5 bases and J lost 0 bases, and the count of bases not matched to a germline gene is 10. CDR1 is given as SQVTM and CDR2 as ANQGSEA, both from the germline V gene. Measured from the cysteine to the phenylalanine, the CDR3 is 16 residues long. The kept DNA is CDR3 alone, 48 bases in frame from the first base. Each donor gave one peripheral blood draw, about 110 mL on average, collected into heparinised tubes. Naive, central memory, regulatory and stem cell-like memory CD4+ T cells were sorted on a BD FACSAria II using a panel including CD45RO, CCR7, CD25, CD127, CD95 and CD27. Every sorted population had a purity above 95%. PBMCs were separated immediately by Lymphoprep density gradient centrifugation and were stained directly, without being cultured. Samples were stained and sorted in pairs, with one healthy donor and one patient per experiment, so that batch effects were minimized.

The sequence came from a woman between 18 and 29 years old in good health. Sequencing was performed on central memory CD4+ T cells from blood. The sequence is built from TRBV29-1 and TRBJ2-1; TRBD1 agrees with 7 junctional bases. The DNA sequence is TGCAGCGTTCGTTCCCCAGGGGGTAGCTCCTACAATGAGCAGTTCTTC. Translation gives CSVRSPGGSSYNEQFF.